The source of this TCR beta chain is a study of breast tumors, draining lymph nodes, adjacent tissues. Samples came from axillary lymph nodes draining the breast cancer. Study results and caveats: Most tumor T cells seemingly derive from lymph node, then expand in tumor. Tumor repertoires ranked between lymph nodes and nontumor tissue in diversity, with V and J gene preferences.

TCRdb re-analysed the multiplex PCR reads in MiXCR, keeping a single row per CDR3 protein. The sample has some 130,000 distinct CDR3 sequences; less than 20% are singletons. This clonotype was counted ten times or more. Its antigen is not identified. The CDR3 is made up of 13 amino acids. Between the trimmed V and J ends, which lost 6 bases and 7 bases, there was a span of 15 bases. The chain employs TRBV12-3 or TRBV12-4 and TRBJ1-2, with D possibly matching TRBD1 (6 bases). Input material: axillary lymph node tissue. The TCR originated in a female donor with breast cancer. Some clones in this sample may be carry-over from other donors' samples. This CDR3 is CASRGGAGLGYTF. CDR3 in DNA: TGTGCCAGCAGGGGGGGGGCAGGACTTGGCTACACCTTC.